The rows below give T cell receptor beta chains drawn from one sample of a study of PD-1 blockade in classical Hodgkin lymphoma. Here immunoSEQ multiplex PCR was the method, and the copy in TCRdb shows in-frame clones only, minus some. The profile shows 46,000 or so clones, less than 85% of them singletons. The sample in question was peripheral blood mononuclear cells (PBMCs), obtained before the second cycle of nivolumab. The origin of the receptors is a human donor with classical Hodgkin lymphoma. The conserved cysteine and the conserved F or W are not part of the CDR3 here.

>TRBV25-1|TRBJ1-1
ASKGQGPFAEAF
>TRBV28|TRBJ2-1
ASSSFSGRGKNNEQF
>TRBV10-3|TRBJ2-3
AISSGVPDTQY
>TRBV7-9|TRBJ2-1
ASSLTHGNEQF
>TRBV5-6|TRBJ2-7
ASSTDRGEQY
>TRBV7-3|TRBJ2-3
ASSLGSRGSSTDTQY
>TRBV19|TRBJ2-2
ASTGVNTGELF
>TRBV19|TRBJ1-3
ASRDHTKGLSGNTIY
>TRBV2|TRBJ1-4
ASSEKGTINEKLF
>TRBV2|TRBJ1-3
ASSEAWQGTNTIY
>TRBV7-2|TRBJ2-7
ASSARLTAYEQY
>TRBV10-3|TRBJ1-5
AISEIRQGVQH
>TRBV5-1|TRBJ1-2
ASSLVRESYT
>TRBV2|TRBJ2-7
ASKTGTSGAYEQY
>TRBV7-8|TRBJ2-4
ASSPVAGGPNIQY
>TRBV6-5|TRBJ2-5
ASSTQETQY
>TRBV9|TRBJ2-7
ASSVEPYREEGYEQY
>TRBV5-1|TRBJ1-2
ASSLTWTGDGYT
>TRBV27|TRBJ2-7
ASISYEQY
>TRBV11-3|TRBJ2-6
ASSLGPSGANVLT
>TRBV14|TRBJ2-5
ASSQGVTSGQETQY
>TRBV11-2|TRBJ2-3
ASSLIARTDTQY
>TRBV27|TRBJ1-4
ASSLSVGGGLF
>TRBV7-9|TRBJ2-5
ASSLGTSGETQY
>TRBV6-6|TRBJ1-5
ASSTGDSQPQH
>TRBV29-1|TRBJ1-1
SVEDPLGSGTEAF
>TRBV30|TRBJ1-2
AWDPANRVGYGYT
>TRBV4-3|TRBJ2-5
ASSLGVEERETQY
>TRBV7-2|TRBJ2-4
ASSWDRGRVDIQY